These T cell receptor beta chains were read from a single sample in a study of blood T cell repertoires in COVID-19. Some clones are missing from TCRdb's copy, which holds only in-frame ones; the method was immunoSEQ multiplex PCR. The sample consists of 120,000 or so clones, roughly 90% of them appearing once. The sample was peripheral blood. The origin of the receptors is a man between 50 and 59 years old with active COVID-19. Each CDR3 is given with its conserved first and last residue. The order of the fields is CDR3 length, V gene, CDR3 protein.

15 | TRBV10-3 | CAISEAEDGAYEQYF
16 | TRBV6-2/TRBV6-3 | CASSYSRGHLSTEAFF
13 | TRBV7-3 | CASSLDSHNEQFF
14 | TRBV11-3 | CASSLDREATEAFF
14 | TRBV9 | CASSAEGADTEAFF
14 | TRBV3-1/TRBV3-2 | CASSQVRGQPEQFF
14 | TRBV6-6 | CASTRGQGAAEAFF
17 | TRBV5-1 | CASSSSTSGGYQETQYF
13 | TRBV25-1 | CASTGGDGYGYTF
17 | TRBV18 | CASSPPGLAGTLETQYF
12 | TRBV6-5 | CASSKQGYEQYF
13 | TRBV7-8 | CASSLDTAPEAFF
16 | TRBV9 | CASSVDVRGTNEKLFF
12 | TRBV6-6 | CASSFGTDTQYF
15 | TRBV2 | CASRFTTDMNTEAFF
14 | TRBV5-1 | CASSLAGGTDTQYF
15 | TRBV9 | CASSVGLASTDTQYF
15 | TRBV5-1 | CASSLAGGLYNEQFF
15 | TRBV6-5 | CASRAGTASTDTQYF
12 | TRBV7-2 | CASGQGRNIQYF
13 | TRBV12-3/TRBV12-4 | CASSLQGLTEAFF
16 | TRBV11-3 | CASSLGATGLKFGYTF
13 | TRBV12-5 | CASGLTETDTQYF
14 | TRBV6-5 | CASRVHDRATEAFF
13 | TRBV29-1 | CSVWDNPSREQYF
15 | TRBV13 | CASSSIGAGANVLTF
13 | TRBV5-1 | CASSLNPPDTQYF
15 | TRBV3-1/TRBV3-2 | CASSQDSLAGGQPFF
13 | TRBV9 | CASSVGPDEKLFF
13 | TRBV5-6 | CASSLPSVSGYTF
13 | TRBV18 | CASSPKAEGGYTF
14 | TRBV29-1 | CSVEEGRGSYEQYF
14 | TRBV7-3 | CASSLGQANDEQYF
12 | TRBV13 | CASSTPGERYTF
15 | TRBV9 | CASSPQGTNNSPLHF
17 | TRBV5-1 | CASSLGQGAFMNTEAFF
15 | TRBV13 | CASSLRDRVYNEQFF
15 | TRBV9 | CASSVAGGSNNEQFF
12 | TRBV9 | CASSLNTGELFF
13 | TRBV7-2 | CASSPSFTETQYF
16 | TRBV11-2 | CASSPFGTVTTGELFF
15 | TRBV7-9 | CASSLGSGRANEQFF
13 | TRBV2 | CASDRGNNQPQHF
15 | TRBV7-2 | CASSLGSRFGNTIYF
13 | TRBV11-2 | CASSLSSYNEQFF
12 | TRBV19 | CASSMRGTEAFF
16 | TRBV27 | CASSLSERGGADTQYF
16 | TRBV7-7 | CASSISGGALQETQYF
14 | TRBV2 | CASSRDTRNTEAFF
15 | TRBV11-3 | CASSLVGGSPDTQYF
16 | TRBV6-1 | CASSELAELRTGELFF
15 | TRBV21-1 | CASTTFGTANTEAFF
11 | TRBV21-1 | CASRAPGELFF